The 10 T cell receptor beta chains below were found in one sample sequenced in a study of neurological immune-mediated disorders (dated by TCRdb to about 2019). Receptor amplification or capture employed 5' RACE. Sequencing was carried out with an Illumina HiSeq 2500. The public reads were quality trimmed at Q25 with fastp and then assembled into clones with MiXCR by TCRdb, keeping productive beta chains. Under each unique CDR3 protein, matching rows form one entry showing the most common genes and DNA. This sample gives 69,000 or so distinct CDR3 sequences in total; 4.8% of them show up just once. Of the sample, 2.2% falls within the top ten clones. Sequencing used PBMCs. These receptor sequences come from a woman between 65 and 79 years old with multiple sclerosis.

This clonotype was seen more than once but under ten times. The rearrangement joins TRBV5-1 to TRBJ2-7; maybe TRBD1 (6 bases). Trimming shortened V by 4 bases and J by 2 bases, and 16 bases separated the two germline ends. The germline V gene has CDR1 SGHRS and CDR2 YFSETQ. The CDR3 extends over 15 amino acids. For the CDR3, the DNA is TGCGCCAGCAGCACCCAGGGGCAGGGGACCTACGAGCAGTACTTC. It is translated as CASSTQGQGTYEQYF. The entire variable domain, with the rest obtained from reference TRBV5-1 and TRBJ2-7, is as follows: KAGVTQTPRYLIKTRGQQVTLSCSPISGHRSVSWYQQTPGQGLQFLFEYFSETQRNKGNFPGRFSGRQFSNSRSEMNVSTLELGDSALYLCASSTQGQGTYEQYFGPGTRLTVT.

This clonotype showed up many times. CDR3 DNA: TGCAGTGCTAGGGACTTGCGGAGGGTAGGCCCTGATCCCGGCTACACCTTC. Translation gives CSARDLRRVGPDPGYTF. The chain employs TRBV20-1 and TRBJ1-2; D gene unclear. The CDR3 sequence is 17 residues long. Germline lookup yields CDR1 DFQATT and CDR2 SNEGSKA (reference sequence). V was shortened by 3 bases and J by 8 bases, with 28 bases between the two germline ends.

This clonotype was found many times. V gene TRBV10-3 combines with J gene TRBJ2-1, with 8 bases lining up with TRBD2. CDR3 length equals 17 residues. The J segment lost 2 bases and the V segment lost 8 bases, leaving 14 bases of the junction unmatched. Germline-derived CDR1 and CDR2 are ENHRY and SYGVKD. The CDR3 DNA is TGTGCCATCGGGCGGACTAGCCAGACCATAACCTACAATGAGCAGTTCTTC. Amino acids: CAIGRTSQTITYNEQFF.

This clonotype has ten or more counts. J is TRBJ2-1 and V is TRBV6-1, with 9 bases that match TRBD2. The ends lost 4 bases at V and 6 bases at J; junction bases unmatched: 4. The V gene's germline CDR1 is MNHNS and CDR2 SASEGT. CDR3 length: 14 amino acids. For the CDR3, the DNA is TGTGCCAGCAGTGCGGCTAGCGGGACCAATGAGCAGTTCTTC. It encodes CASSAASGTNEQFF.

This sequence joins TRBV5-1 and TRBJ2-5; 7 bases map to TRBD1. Per germline, CDR1 SGHRS and CDR2 YFSETQ. The junction had 10 bases not matched to a gene; V was cut back by 4 bases and J by 7 bases. The CDR3 sequence is 14 residues long. The CDR3 protein is CASSPGTDKWTQYF. CDR3 coding DNA: TGCGCCAGCAGCCCCGGGACAGATAAATGGACCCAGTACTTC.

The table lists this clonotype with many counts. The chain is built from TRBV7-2 and TRBJ1-2, with D possibly TRBD1 on 5 matching bases. The V end was cut by 1 base, the J end by 8 bases, with 14 bases between. Germline V gives CDR1 SGHTA, CDR2 FQGNSA. This CDR3 region has 14 residues. The chain's CDR3 is CASSLGGKGGGYTF. The CDR3 bases are TGTGCCAGCAGCTTAGGGGGGAAGGGTGGAGGCTACACCTTC.

Ten or more counts support this clonotype. V and J are TRBV11-2 and TRBJ2-3; D gene uncertain. Trimming left V 0 bases short and J 0 bases short, with 7 bases between. The CDR3 is 15 amino acids. Germline V lookup: CDR1 SGHAT, CDR2 FQNNGV. CDR3 nucleotide sequence: TGTGCCAGCAGCTTAGATGGTGGAAGCACAGATACGCAGTATTTT. This encodes CASSLDGGSTDTQYF.

This clonotype was seen more than once but under ten times. The chain combines TRBV20-1 with TRBJ2-7; 10 bases are shared with TRBD1. Germline V lookup: CDR1 DFQATT, CDR2 SNEGSKA (reference sequence). Trimming took 6 bases from V and 5 from J; bases not matched to a gene: 10. The CDR3 spans 14 residues. The CDR3 region has the DNA TGCAGTGCGCCCGGGACAGGGGTAGGGGACGAGCAGTACTTC. Its translation: CSAPGTGVGDEQYF.

Points on this clonotype: This may be a read error, as it is one base from a much larger clone. The rearrangement joins TRBV12-3 or TRBV12-4 to TRBJ2-5, with D perhaps matching TRBD1 or TRBD2 (5 bases each). Trimming took 2 bases from V and 4 from J, leaving 11 bases between them. The CDR3 contains 14 residues. Written as DNA, the CDR3 is TGTGCCAGCAGTTTACGCAGGGAGAGAGAGACCCAGTACTTC. This gives the protein CASSLRRERETQYF.

The V call is TRBV7-6, the J call TRBJ1-2; D is unresolved. The germline CDR1 and CDR2 sequences are SGHVS and FNYEAQ. Trimming shortened V by 2 bases and J by 6 bases, and 16 bases separated the two germline ends. The CDR3 extends over 15 amino acids. The CDR3 sequence is CASSLSAEGMDGYTF. CDR3 nucleotides: TGTGCCAGCAGCTTATCCGCAGAAGGGATGGATGGCTACACCTTC.